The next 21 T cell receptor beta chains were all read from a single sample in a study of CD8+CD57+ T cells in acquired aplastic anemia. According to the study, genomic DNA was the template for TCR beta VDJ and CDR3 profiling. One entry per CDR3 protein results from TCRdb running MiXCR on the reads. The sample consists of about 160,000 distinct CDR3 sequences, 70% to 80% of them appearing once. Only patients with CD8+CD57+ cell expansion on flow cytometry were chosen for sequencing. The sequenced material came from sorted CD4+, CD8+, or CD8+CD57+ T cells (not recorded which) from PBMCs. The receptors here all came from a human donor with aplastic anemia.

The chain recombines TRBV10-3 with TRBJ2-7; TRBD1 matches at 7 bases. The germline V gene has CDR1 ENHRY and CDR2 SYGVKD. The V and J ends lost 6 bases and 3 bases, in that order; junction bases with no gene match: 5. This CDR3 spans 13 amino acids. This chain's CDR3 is CAIRQGDSYEQYF. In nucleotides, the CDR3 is TGTGCCATCAGGCAAGGGGACAGCTACGAGCAGTACTTC.

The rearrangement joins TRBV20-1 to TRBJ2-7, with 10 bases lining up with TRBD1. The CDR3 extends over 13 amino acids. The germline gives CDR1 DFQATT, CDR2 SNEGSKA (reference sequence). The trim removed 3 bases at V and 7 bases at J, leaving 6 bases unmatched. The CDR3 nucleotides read TGCAGTGCTAGGGGTGACAGGGGGCGGGAGCAGTACTTC. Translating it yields CSARGDRGREQYF.

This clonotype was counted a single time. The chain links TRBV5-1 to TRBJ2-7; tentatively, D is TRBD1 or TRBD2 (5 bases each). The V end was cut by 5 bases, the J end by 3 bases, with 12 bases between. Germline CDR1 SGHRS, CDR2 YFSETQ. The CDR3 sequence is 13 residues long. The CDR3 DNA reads TGCGCCAGCAGTAGGGACGGATTCTACGAGCAGTACTTC. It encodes CASSRDGFYEQYF.

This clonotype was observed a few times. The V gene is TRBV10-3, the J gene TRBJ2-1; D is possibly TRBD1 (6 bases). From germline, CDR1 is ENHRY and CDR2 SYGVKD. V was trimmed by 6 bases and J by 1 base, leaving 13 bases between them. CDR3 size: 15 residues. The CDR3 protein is CAISQDRSSYNEQFF. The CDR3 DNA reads TGTGCCATCAGCCAGGACAGAAGTTCCTACAATGAGCAGTTCTTC.

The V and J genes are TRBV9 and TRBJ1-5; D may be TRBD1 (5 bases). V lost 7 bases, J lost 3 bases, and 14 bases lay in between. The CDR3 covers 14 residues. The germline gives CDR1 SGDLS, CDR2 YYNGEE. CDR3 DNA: TGTGCCAGCTCTCTGAACGGGGCCAATCAGCCCCAGCATTTT. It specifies CASSLNGANQPQHF.

The CDR3 loop is CASSLHLTGRSNSPLHF. The CDR3 DNA reads TGTGCCAGCAGCCTACACTTGACAGGGCGATCGAATTCACCCCTCCACTTT. J is TRBJ1-6 and V is TRBV7-2, with 7 nucleotides matching TRBD1. The V gene end was trimmed by 5 bases and the J gene end by 7 bases; junction bases not matched to a gene: 14. This CDR3 spans 17 amino acids. From germline, CDR1 is SGHTA and CDR2 FQGNSA.

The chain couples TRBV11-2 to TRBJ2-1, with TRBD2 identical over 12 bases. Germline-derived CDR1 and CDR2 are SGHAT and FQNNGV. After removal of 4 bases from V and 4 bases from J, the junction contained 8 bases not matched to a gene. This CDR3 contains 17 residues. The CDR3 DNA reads TGTGCCAGCAGCTCCACTTTGACTAGCGGGAGATACAATGAGCAGTTCTTC. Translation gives CASSSTLTSGRYNEQFF. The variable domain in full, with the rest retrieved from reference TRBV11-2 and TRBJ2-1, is EAGVAQSPRYKIIEKRQSVAFWCNPISGHATLYWYQQILGQGPKLLIQFQNNGVVDDSQLPKDRFSAERLKGVDSTLKIQPAKLEDSAVYLCASSSTLTSGRYNEQFFGPGTRLTVL.

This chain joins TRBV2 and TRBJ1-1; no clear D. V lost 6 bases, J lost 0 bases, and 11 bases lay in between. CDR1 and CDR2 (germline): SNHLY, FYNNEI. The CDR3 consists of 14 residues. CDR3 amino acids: CASSQDLLNTEAFF. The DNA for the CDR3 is TGTGCCAGCAGCCAAGACCTACTGAACACTGAAGCTTTCTTT.

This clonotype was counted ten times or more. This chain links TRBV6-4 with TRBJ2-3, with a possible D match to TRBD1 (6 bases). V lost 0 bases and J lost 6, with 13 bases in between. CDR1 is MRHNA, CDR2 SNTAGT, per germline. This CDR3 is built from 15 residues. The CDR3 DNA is TGTGCCAGCAGTGACTCGATCTCAGGGGCCGATACGCAGTATTTT. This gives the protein CASSDSISGADTQYF.

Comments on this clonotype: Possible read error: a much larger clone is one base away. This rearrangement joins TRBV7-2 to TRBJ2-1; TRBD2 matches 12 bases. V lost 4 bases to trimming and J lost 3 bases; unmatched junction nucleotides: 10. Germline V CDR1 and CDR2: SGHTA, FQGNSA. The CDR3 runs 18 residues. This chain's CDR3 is CASSSPRTSGVRYNEQFF. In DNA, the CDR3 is TGTGCCAGCAGCTCCCCTCGGACTAGCGGGGTCCGCTACAATGAGCAGTTCTTC.

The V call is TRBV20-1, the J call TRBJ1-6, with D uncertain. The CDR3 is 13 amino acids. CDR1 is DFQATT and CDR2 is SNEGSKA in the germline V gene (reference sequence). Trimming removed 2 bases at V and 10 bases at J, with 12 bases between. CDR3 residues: CSARNEAVSPLHF. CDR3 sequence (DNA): TGCAGTGCTAGAAACGAGGCGGTATCACCCCTCCACTTT.

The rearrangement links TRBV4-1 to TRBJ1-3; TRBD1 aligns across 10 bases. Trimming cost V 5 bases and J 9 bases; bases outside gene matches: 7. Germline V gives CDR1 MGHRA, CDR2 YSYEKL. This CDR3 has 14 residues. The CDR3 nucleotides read TGCGCCAGCAGCTACCAAAGGACAGGGGGCACCATATATTTT. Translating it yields CASSYQRTGGTIYF.

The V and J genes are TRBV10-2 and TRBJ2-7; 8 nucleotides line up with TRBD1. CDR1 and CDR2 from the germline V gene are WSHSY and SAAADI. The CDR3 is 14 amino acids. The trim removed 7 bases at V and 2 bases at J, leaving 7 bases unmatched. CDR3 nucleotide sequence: TGCGCCAGCATAAGCACAGGGGGGACCTACGAGCAGTACTTC. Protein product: CASISTGGTYEQYF.

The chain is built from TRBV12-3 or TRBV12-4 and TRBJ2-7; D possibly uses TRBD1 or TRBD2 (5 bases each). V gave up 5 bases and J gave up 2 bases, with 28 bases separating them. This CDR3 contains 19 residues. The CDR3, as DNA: TGTGCCAGCAGTCCTGGGTACAGGTGGGGTGACGAGGAGGCCTACGAGCAGTACTTC. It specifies CASSPGYRWGDEEAYEQYF.

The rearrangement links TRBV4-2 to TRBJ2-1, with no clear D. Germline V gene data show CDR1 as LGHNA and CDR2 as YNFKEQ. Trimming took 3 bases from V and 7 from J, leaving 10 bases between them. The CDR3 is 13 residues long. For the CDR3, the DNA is TGTGCCAGCAGCCAGGTCTTGGCGAATGAGCAGTTCTTC. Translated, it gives CASSQVLANEQFF.

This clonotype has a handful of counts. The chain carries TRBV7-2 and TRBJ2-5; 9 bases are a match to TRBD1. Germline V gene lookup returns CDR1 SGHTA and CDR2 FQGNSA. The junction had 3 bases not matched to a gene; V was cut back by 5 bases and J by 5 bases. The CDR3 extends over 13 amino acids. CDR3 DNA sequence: TGTGCCAGCAGCCCCGGGACAGGGGAGACCCAGTACTTC. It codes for CASSPGTGETQYF.

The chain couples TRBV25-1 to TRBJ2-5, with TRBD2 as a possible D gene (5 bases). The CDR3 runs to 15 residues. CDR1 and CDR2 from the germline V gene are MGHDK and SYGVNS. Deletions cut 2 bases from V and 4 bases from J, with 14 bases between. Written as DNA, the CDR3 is TGTGCCAGCAGTGAACCGGGGATGGGCCCAGAGACCCAGTACTTC. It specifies CASSEPGMGPETQYF.

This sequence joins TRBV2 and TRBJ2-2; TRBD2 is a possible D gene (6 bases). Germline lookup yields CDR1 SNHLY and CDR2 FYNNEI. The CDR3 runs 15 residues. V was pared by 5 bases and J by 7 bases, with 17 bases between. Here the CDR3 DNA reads TGTGCCAGCAGTCGCCCCCGGCTTAGCGGCGGGGAGCTGTTTTTT. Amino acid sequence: CASSRPRLSGGELFF.

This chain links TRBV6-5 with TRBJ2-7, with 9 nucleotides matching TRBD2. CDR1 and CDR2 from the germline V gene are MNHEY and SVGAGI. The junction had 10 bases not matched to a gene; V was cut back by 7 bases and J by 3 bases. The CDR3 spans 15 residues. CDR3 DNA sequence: TGTGCCAGCAAGAGACTAGCGGAACAGTACTACGAGCAGTACTTC. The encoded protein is CASKRLAEQYYEQYF.

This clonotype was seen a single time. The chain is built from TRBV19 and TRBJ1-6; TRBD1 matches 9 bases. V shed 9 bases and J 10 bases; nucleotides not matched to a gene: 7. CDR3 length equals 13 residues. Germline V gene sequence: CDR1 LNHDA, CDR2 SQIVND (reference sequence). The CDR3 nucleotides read TGTGCCAGCCGGGGACAGGGCGGGTCACCCCTCCACTTT. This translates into CASRGQGGSPLHF.

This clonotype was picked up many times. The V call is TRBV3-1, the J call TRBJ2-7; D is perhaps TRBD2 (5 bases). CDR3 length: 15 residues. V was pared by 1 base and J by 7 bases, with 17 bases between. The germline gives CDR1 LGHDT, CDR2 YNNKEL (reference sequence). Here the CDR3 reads CASSQGTWGALEQYV. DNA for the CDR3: TGTGCCAGCAGCCAAGGAACCTGGGGAGCCTTGGAGCAGTACGTC.